Below are 23 T cell receptor beta chains sequenced from a single sample in a study of cytomegalovirus exposure and HLA in healthy donors. PCR primers comprised 60 Vbeta and 13 Jbeta primers. Assay used: immunoSEQ multiplex PCR; TCRdb lists only in-frame clones, some missing. The sample carries about 98,000 clones, about 81% recorded once. The sample taken for sequencing was PBMCs. The receptors come from a man aged 35-49 years in good health and CMV-seronegative.

This clone was counted a few times. CDR3 nucleotides: TGTGCCAGCTCACCACCCCAGGCAACTAATGAAAAACTGTTTTTT. This codes for CASSPPQATNEKLFF. The V gene is TRBV18, the J gene TRBJ1-4; no firm D call. V gave up 0 bases and J gave up 0 bases, with 5 bases separating them. CDR1 is KGHSH and CDR2 is LQKENI in the germline V gene. The CDR3 consists of 15 residues.

V and J are TRBV6-5 and TRBJ2-3, with TRBD1 matching 7 bases. The CDR3 is 13 amino acids. Germline loops: CDR1 MNHEY, CDR2 SVGAGI. The V segment lost 6 bases and the J segment 7 bases; nucleotides outside the gene matches: 7. The CDR3 sequence: CASRRGTDHTQYF. In DNA form, the CDR3 reads TGTGCCAGCAGAAGGGGGACAGACCATACGCAGTATTTT.

This chain uses TRBV5-5 with TRBJ1-6; 7 bases align to TRBD1. Trimming removed 4 bases from V and 10 bases from J; junction bases left unmatched: 11. The CDR3 runs 15 residues. CDR1 and CDR2 (germline): SGHKS, YYEKEE (reference sequence). CDR3 sequence: CASSIRDSKNSPLHF. The CDR3 bases are TGTGCCAGCAGCATTAGGGACAGTAAAAACTCACCCCTCCACTTT.

This sequence joins TRBV27 and TRBJ2-3, with 8 bases that match TRBD1. Germline CDR1 reads MNHEY; CDR2 reads SMNVEV (reference sequence). CDR3 length: 13 residues. Trimming at V came to 5 bases and at J to 5 bases, leaving 3 bases not matched to a gene. The CDR3 bases are TGTGCCAGCAGTCTACAGGGGGTAGATACGCAGTATTTT. It yields the protein CASSLQGVDTQYF.

This chain links TRBV2 with TRBJ2-7; 7 positions agree with TRBD1. Germline CDR1 and CDR2: SNHLY and FYNNEI. Trimming cost V 5 bases and J 4 bases; bases outside gene matches: 8. CDR3 length: 14 residues. CDR3 loop: CASSPPGQMYEQYF. The CDR3 DNA reads as TGTGCCAGCAGTCCGCCGGGACAGATGTACGAGCAGTACTTC. The full variable domain, its missing parts supplied by reference TRBV2 and TRBJ2-7, is EPEVTQTPSHQVTQMGQEVILRCVPISNHLYFYWYRQILGQKVEFLVSFYNNEISEKSEIFDDQFSVERPDGSNFTLKIRSTKLEDSAMYFCASSPPGQMYEQYFGPGTRLTVT.

This clone occurred once. The chain uses TRBV7-9 and TRBJ2-1; 9 bases line up with TRBD1. This CDR3 contains 16 residues. The junction had 11 bases not matched to a gene; V was cut back by 5 bases and J by 6 bases. Germline lookup yields CDR1 SEHNR and CDR2 FQNEAQ (reference sequence). The CDR3 loop reads CASSGWTGVHLNEQFF. The DNA of the CDR3 is TGTGCCAGCAGCGGATGGACAGGGGTGCACCTCAATGAGCAGTTCTTC.

This clone came up once. The V and J genes are TRBV5-4 and TRBJ2-2, with a weak D call TRBD2 (6 bases). CDR1 and CDR2 from the germline V gene are SGHNT and YYREEE (reference sequence). V lost 4 bases, J lost 4 bases, and 11 bases lay in between. The CDR3 is made up of 14 amino acids. CDR3 nucleotides: TGTGCCAGCAGCCGCCGGGGGTCCACCGGGGAGCTGTTTTTT. Amino acids: CASSRRGSTGELFF.

The rearrangement joins TRBV5-8 to TRBJ2-2, with TRBD1 as a possible D gene (6 bases). This CDR3 is 15 amino acids long. Per germline, CDR1 SGHTS and CDR2 YDEGEE. The V and J ends lost 6 bases and 5 bases respectively, with 17 bases between them. In DNA, the CDR3 is TGTGCCAGCAACACCGGACAGAGGTCTACCGGGGAGCTGTTTTTT. This codes for CASNTGQRSTGELFF. Combining the CDR3 with reference TRBV5-8 and TRBJ2-2 gives the whole variable domain EAGVTQSPTHLIKTRGQQATLRCSPISGHTSVYWYQQALGLGLQFLLWYDEGEERNRGNFPPRFSGRQFPNYSSELNVNALELEDSALYLCASNTGQRSTGELFFGEGSRLTVL.

The chain carries TRBV7-2 and TRBJ2-4; no firm D call. This CDR3 has 14 amino acids. V was clipped by 2 bases and J by 6 bases, with 11 bases between them. CDR1 and CDR2 (germline): SGHTA, FQGNSA. CDR3 amino acids: CASSLRYSPNIQYF. The CDR3 nucleotides are TGTGCCAGCAGCTTACGGTACAGCCCAAACATTCAGTACTTC.

The chain carries TRBV7-9 and TRBJ1-4; D not certain. Trimming took 6 bases from V and 8 from J, leaving 7 bases between them. Germline V lookup: CDR1 SEHNR, CDR2 FQNEAQ (reference sequence). This CDR3 comprises 11 residues. The CDR3 nucleotides are TGTGCCAGCAGTTATTTCGAAAAACTGTTTTTT. This gives the protein CASSYFEKLFF.

The chain uses TRBV6-1 and TRBJ1-4; 9 bases map to TRBD1. The junction had 3 bases not matched to a gene; V was cut back by 3 bases and J by 7 bases. The CDR3 loop spans 14 amino acids. CDR1 and CDR2 (germline): MNHNS, SASEGT. The CDR3 loop reads CASSDTGGVEKLFF. CDR3 bases: TGTGCCAGCAGTGACACAGGGGGCGTTGAAAAACTGTTTTTT.

The V call is TRBV30, the J call TRBJ1-5; D may be TRBD1 (5 bases). Deletions cut 0 bases from V and 7 bases from J, with 16 bases between. Germline V gene lookup returns CDR1 GTSNPN and CDR2 SVGIG (reference sequence). The CDR3 contains 15 residues. CDR3 DNA: TGTGCCTGGAGTGTACTTGGGCAGGGCGGCCAGCCCCAGCATTTT. Protein product: CAWSVLGQGGQPQHF.

The rearrangement uses TRBV5-1 and TRBJ2-3; 10 nucleotides match TRBD2. V gave up 2 bases and J gave up 0 bases; unmatched junction bases: 3. The germline V gene has CDR1 SGHRS and CDR2 YFSETQ. The CDR3 sequence is 16 residues long. The CDR3 protein is CASSFPSGRSTDTQYF. The CDR3 DNA sequence: TGCGCCAGCAGCTTTCCTAGCGGGAGAAGCACAGATACGCAGTATTTT.

The chain is built from TRBV5-1 and TRBJ2-5; D not resolved. With 4 bases removed from V and 1 base from J, the gap between germline ends came to 14 bases. CDR1 is SGHRS, CDR2 YFSETQ, per germline. The CDR3 length is 15 residues. In DNA form, the CDR3 reads TGCGCCAGCAGCCTCCCGAGTACCCTCCAAGAGACCCAGTACTTC. The encoded protein is CASSLPSTLQETQYF.

In this sample, this clone turned up once. J is TRBJ1-5 and V is TRBV5-1; the D gene is possibly TRBD1 (6 bases). V was pared by 4 bases and J by 4 bases, with 9 bases between. Per the germline V gene, CDR1 is SGHRS and CDR2 is YFSETQ. The length of the CDR3 is 13 residues. This CDR3 is CASSQGFNQPQHF. CDR3 nucleotide sequence: TGCGCCAGCAGCCAGGGGTTTAATCAGCCCCAGCATTTT.

J is TRBJ2-5 and V is TRBV7-6; a weak D match, TRBD1 (5 bases). The CDR3 is 13 residues long. Deletions cut 5 bases from V and 2 bases from J, with 9 bases between. CDR1 and CDR2 (germline): SGHVS, FNYEAQ. CDR3: CASSNRIQETQYF. Written as DNA, the CDR3 is TGTGCCAGCAGCAACAGGATACAAGAGACCCAGTACTTC.

The rearrangement uses TRBV4-1 and TRBJ1-1, with D possibly matching TRBD1 (5 bases). The CDR3 has 14 amino acids. V was clipped by 1 base and J by 11 bases, with 17 bases between them. Germline V gene sequence: CDR1 MGHRA, CDR2 YSYEKL. The CDR3 nucleotides are TGCGCCAGCAGCCAAGGTGGGGGGAGGGGTGAGGCTTTCTTT. This sequence encodes CASSQGGGRGEAFF.

The rearrangement joins TRBV5-6 to TRBJ2-1; 9 positions agree with TRBD1. The V and J ends lost 0 bases and 3 bases, in that order; junction bases with no gene match: 1. The CDR3 totals 15 residues. Germline CDR1 is SGHDT and CDR2 is YYEEEE. CDR3 sequence (DNA): TGTGCCAGCAGCTTGGTGGACAGGGGCTACAATGAGCAGTTCTTC. This gives the protein CASSLVDRGYNEQFF.

J is TRBJ2-5 and V is TRBV2; D remains unclear. V was shortened by 8 bases and J by 3 bases, with 16 bases between the two germline ends. Germline V CDR1 and CDR2: SNHLY, FYNNEI. CDR3 size: 14 residues. The DNA for the CDR3 is TGTGCCAGCGAGGTGCGGCGTGGTGAAGAGACCCAGTACTTC. Amino acids: CASEVRRGEETQYF.

The chain couples TRBV5-1 to TRBJ2-5; tentative D call: TRBD1 (6 bases). The J call could be wrong; TRBJ2-7 is a better fit for the DNA end. Germline values: CDR1 SGHRS, CDR2 YFSETQ. The CDR3 covers 12 residues. The CDR3 nucleotides read TGCGCCAGCAGGCAACAGGGTAACGAGCAGTACTTC. Protein: CASRQQGNEQYF.

V usage is TRBV7-6 and J usage is TRBJ1-5; D not certain. The CDR3 runs 15 residues. Germline V gene sequence: CDR1 SGHVS, CDR2 FNYEAQ. Trimming took off 0 bases at V and 3 bases at J, with 9 bases between the two ends. The CDR3 DNA follows: TGTGCCAGCAGCTTAGCCGACCACTACAATCAGCCCCAGCATTTT. Protein product: CASSLADHYNQPQHF.

Only one count was recorded for this clone. The chain is built from TRBV5-4 and TRBJ2-5; possible D gene TRBD2, 5 bases. The end of the DNA is better explained by TRBJ2-7, so the J call may be wrong. Germline assignment: CDR1 SGHNT and CDR2 YYREEE (reference sequence). The CDR3 sequence is 14 residues long. The CDR3, as DNA: TGTGCCAGCAGCCCTCGGGGTAGCTCCTACGAGCAGTACTTC. Encoded protein: CASSPRGSSYEQYF.

The chain uses TRBV6-5 and TRBJ2-5; D is possibly TRBD1 (5 bases). The CDR3 is made up of 14 amino acids. V lost 7 bases to trimming and J lost 3 bases, with 15 bases between them. Germline CDR1 is MNHEY and CDR2 is SVGAGI. CDR3 coding DNA: TGTGCCAGCACCACCTGGGGCTTCAAAGAGACCCAGTACTTC. Translated, it gives CASTTWGFKETQYF.